These 31 T cell receptor beta chains came from one sample sequenced in a study of beta chain features in type 1 diabetes. The investigators reverse transcribed all of the isolated RNA, so they sequenced expressed TCRB transcripts. Produced via immunoSEQ multiplex PCR; TCRdb's table is partial and in-frame only. This table holds around 400,000 clones, about 15% found once. The sequenced material came from naive CD4+ T cells from blood. These receptors originate from a woman aged 18 to 35 in good health.

This clone was detected once. The chain couples TRBV7-3 to TRBJ2-5; 7 bases fit TRBD1. This CDR3 comprises 15 residues. J was trimmed by 3 bases and V by 0 bases; bases with no gene match: 4. Per germline, CDR1 SGHTA and CDR2 FQGTGA. The CDR3 is CASSLTGTEKETQYF. The CDR3 DNA sequence: TGTGCCAGCAGCTTAACGGGGACAGAGAAAGAGACCCAGTACTTC.

This chain connects TRBV2 to TRBJ2-7, with 10 positions matching TRBD1. This CDR3 has 13 amino acids. Germline lookup yields CDR1 SNHLY and CDR2 FYNNEI. V trimming: 8 bases; J trimming: 3 bases; junction bases outside the gene matches: 4. The DNA of the CDR3 is TGTGCCAGCGTAGGGACAGGGGTCTACGAGCAGTACTTC. It specifies CASVGTGVYEQYF. Combining the CDR3 with reference TRBV2 and TRBJ2-7 gives the whole variable domain EPEVTQTPSHQVTQMGQEVILRCVPISNHLYFYWYRQILGQKVEFLVSFYNNEISEKSEIFDDQFSVERPDGSNFTLKIRSTKLEDSAMYFCASVGTGVYEQYFGPGTRLTVT.

The chain carries TRBV15 and TRBJ2-1, with D possibly matching TRBD1 (6 bases). The CDR3 contains 15 residues. The V gene lost 1 base and the J gene lost 9 bases, with 16 bases spanning the gap. Germline V gene sequence: CDR1 LNHNV, CDR2 YYDKDF (reference sequence). CDR3 sequence: CATSRAARGRVEQFF. Here the CDR3 DNA reads TGTGCCACCAGCAGAGCCGCCAGGGGAAGGGTTGAGCAGTTCTTC.

This clone has just a few counts. The chain recombines TRBV4-1 with TRBJ2-1, with 7 bases identical to TRBD1. V trimming: 1 base; J trimming: 1 base; junction bases outside the gene matches: 4. The V gene's germline CDR1 is MGHRA and CDR2 YSYEKL. This CDR3 is 16 amino acids long. This CDR3 reads CASSQGVGQSYNEQFF. The CDR3 region has the DNA TGCGCCAGCAGCCAAGGGGTGGGACAGTCCTACAATGAGCAGTTCTTC.

The gene calls are TRBV7-2 and TRBJ2-1; 8 nucleotides match TRBD2. The CDR3 covers 16 residues. V shed 5 bases and J 7 bases; nucleotides not matched to a gene: 13. Germline V gene data show CDR1 as SGHTA and CDR2 as FQGNSA. The CDR3 loop reads CASSPKTPGLENEQFF. Here the CDR3 DNA reads TGTGCCAGCAGCCCGAAAACTCCGGGACTAGAGAATGAGCAGTTCTTC.

This clone was seen a few times. The chain has TRBV19 and TRBJ1-4, with TRBD1 matching over 8 bases. Trimming cost V 10 bases and J 6 bases; bases outside gene matches: 7. The CDR3 length is 13 residues. Germline V gene data show CDR1 as LNHDA and CDR2 as SQIVND (reference sequence). The CDR3 is CATRTGQDEKLFF. The CDR3 DNA sequence: TGTGCCACGAGGACAGGGCAGGATGAAAAACTGTTTTTT.

This clone was observed a few times. The chain joins TRBV10-3 to TRBJ1-4; unclear D gene. The germline CDR1 and CDR2 sequences are ENHRY and SYGVKD. This CDR3 region has 13 residues. V lost 4 bases and J lost 4, with 7 bases in between. CDR3 region: CAISGTYNEKLFF. Written as DNA, the CDR3 is TGTGCCATCAGTGGGACTTATAATGAAAAACTGTTTTTT.

The table lists this clone with a few counts. V gene TRBV20-1 combines with J gene TRBJ2-2; no reliable D call. The CDR3 is made up of 11 amino acids. In germline, CDR1 is DFQATT, CDR2 SNEGSKA (reference sequence). The V gene lost 8 bases and the J gene lost 8 bases, with 12 bases spanning the gap. Here the CDR3 reads CSMLGSGELFF. The DNA of the CDR3 is TGCAGTATGCTAGGCTCTGGGGAGCTGTTTTTT.

This clone was detected only a few times. The CDR3 region is CASTSGGSKQETQYF. CDR3 DNA sequence: TGTGCCAGCACCTCGGGGGGCTCCAAACAAGAGACCCAGTACTTC. The V and J genes are TRBV28 and TRBJ2-5; D may be TRBD2 (7 bases). CDR3 length equals 15 residues. V gave up 7 bases and J gave up 2 bases, with 17 bases separating them. Germline CDR1 and CDR2: MDHEN and SYDVKM.

This clone was found a few times. The chain carries TRBV28 and TRBJ2-1, with D maybe TRBD1 (5 bases). This CDR3 contains 14 residues. V lost 6 bases to trimming and J lost 4 bases, with 13 bases between them. Germline assignment: CDR1 MDHEN and CDR2 SYDVKM. This chain's CDR3 is CASSLFDRYNEQFF. The CDR3 nucleotides read TGTGCCAGCAGCCTATTCGACAGATACAATGAGCAGTTCTTC. Full variable domain (remainder filled in from reference TRBV28 and TRBJ2-1): DVKVTQSSRYLVKRTGEKVFLECVQDMDHENMFWYRQDPGLGLRLIYFSYDVKMKEKGDIPEGYSVSREKKERFSLILESASTNQTSMYLCASSLFDRYNEQFFGPGTRLTVL.

V gene TRBV7-2 combines with J gene TRBJ2-5, with a weak D call TRBD1 (6 bases). Germline loops: CDR1 SGHTA, CDR2 FQGNSA. There are 12 residues in the CDR3. The V end lost 5 bases, the J end lost 6 bases, and 10 bases lay between the germline ends. The CDR3 DNA sequence: TGTGCCAGCAGCCAGGGGCTAAAGACCCAGTACTTC. This sequence encodes CASSQGLKTQYF.

This clone showed up just a few times. The genes are TRBV7-9 and TRBJ1-1; 7 bases fit TRBD1. Germline V CDR1 and CDR2: SEHNR, FQNEAQ (reference sequence). Unmatched junction bases numbered 2, after V lost 4 bases and J lost 3 bases. The CDR3 loop spans 13 amino acids. The CDR3 coding sequence is TGTGCCAGCAGCTCCAGGGGGGACACTGAAGCTTTCTTT. It codes for CASSSRGDTEAFF.

This clone occurred a few times. The J gene is TRBJ1-2, the V gene TRBV18, with D unclear. V lost 3 bases and J 1 base, leaving 6 bases between the germline ends. Germline CDR1 and CDR2: KGHSH and LQKENI. This CDR3 has 13 residues. CDR3 loop: CASSPGSNYGYTF. The CDR3 bases are TGTGCCAGCTCACCTGGCAGTAACTATGGCTACACCTTC.

This clone was found a few times. The V call is TRBV11-2, the J call TRBJ2-6; D unresolved. CDR1 SGHAT and CDR2 FQNNGV come from the germline V gene. CDR3 length: 14 amino acids. V was pared by 3 bases and J by 4 bases, with 7 bases between. DNA of the CDR3: TGTGCCAGCAGCTTGTCGGTCGGGGCCAACGTCCTGACTTTC. Translation gives CASSLSVGANVLTF.

The J gene is TRBJ2-2, the V gene TRBV28, with 11 bases lining up with TRBD1. The CDR3 sequence is 15 residues long. Germline V gene data show CDR1 as MDHEN and CDR2 as SYDVKM. V dropped 4 bases and J dropped 6; count of bases not matched to a gene: 4. The CDR3 DNA follows: TGTGCCAGCAGTTCCAGGGGACAGGGGGCCGGGGAGCTGTTTTTT. Its translation: CASSSRGQGAGELFF.

This chain connects TRBV6-5 to TRBJ1-2; 9 bases align to TRBD1. This CDR3 has 14 residues. Germline V gene lookup returns CDR1 MNHEY and CDR2 SVGAGI. Unmatched junction bases numbered 3, after V lost 2 bases and J lost 5 bases. For the CDR3, the DNA is TGTGCCAGCAGTTACGGGACAGGGAGGTATGGCTACACCTTC. Protein product: CASSYGTGRYGYTF.

This clone was seen only a few times. The chain combines TRBV2 with TRBJ2-7; D unclear. CDR3 length: 13 amino acids. Germline assignment: CDR1 SNHLY and CDR2 FYNNEI. The V end was cut by 0 bases, the J end by 3 bases, with 6 bases between. As DNA, the CDR3 is TGTGCCAGCAGTGAAGCGAGATTCTACGAGCAGTACTTC. It specifies CASSEARFYEQYF.

CDR3 in DNA: TGTGCCATCCGGGACAACTCCTACAATGAGCAGTTCTTC. Translated, it gives CAIRDNSYNEQFF. This sequence joins TRBV7-9 and TRBJ2-1, with D tentatively TRBD1 (6 bases). The CDR3 is 13 amino acids. The V gene lost 10 bases and the J gene lost 0 bases, with 10 bases spanning the gap. The germline V gene has CDR1 SEHNR and CDR2 FQNEAQ (reference sequence).

This clone was detected only a few times. The rearrangement uses TRBV6-6 and TRBJ2-4; 10 nucleotides line up with TRBD1. The CDR3 loop spans 15 amino acids. V shed 2 bases, J shed 9 bases, and the junction held 7 bases outside the gene matches. Germline CDR1 is MNHNY and CDR2 is SVGAGI (reference sequence). CDR3 amino acids: CASSYLTGGAVIQYF. The DNA for the CDR3 is TGTGCCAGCAGTTACCTGACAGGGGGCGCGGTCATTCAGTACTTC.

This clone showed up just a few times. The chain uses TRBV29-1 and TRBJ2-7; 8 nucleotides match TRBD2. Germline CDR1 is SQVTM and CDR2 is ANQGSEA. V was pared by 3 bases and J by 8 bases, with 9 bases of the junction left unmatched. The CDR3 covers 13 residues. The CDR3 coding sequence is TGCAGCGTTGACGGAACGGGAGGGTCCCAGCAGTACTTC. Its translation is CSVDGTGGSQQYF.

J is TRBJ2-1 and V is TRBV5-1; no reliable D call. CDR1 and CDR2 from the germline V gene are SGHRS and YFSETQ. Trimming cost V 4 bases and J 10 bases, with 15 bases left between them. The CDR3 loop spans 13 amino acids. The CDR3 loop is CASSPSAPEEQFF. In DNA, the CDR3 is TGCGCCAGCAGCCCCAGCGCGCCAGAGGAGCAGTTCTTC.

This clone appeared a few times. The rearrangement links TRBV7-3 to TRBJ2-2; D remains ambiguous. Germline V gives CDR1 SGHTA, CDR2 FQGTGA. The germline V and J ends were trimmed by 0 bases and 2 bases, with 7 bases remaining between them. The CDR3 runs to 15 residues. The CDR3, as DNA: TGTGCCAGCAGCTTAACTCCCCTCAACACCGGGGAGCTGTTTTTT. It translates to CASSLTPLNTGELFF.

This clone was seen a few times. This chain uses TRBV30 with TRBJ2-5; 8 bases align to TRBD1. With V trimmed by 8 bases and J by 2 bases, 7 bases remained unmatched. Germline CDR1 and CDR2: GTSNPN and SVGIG (reference sequence). The CDR3 is 13 residues long. Here the CDR3 reads CAGRTGSQETQYF. The CDR3 DNA is TGTGCCGGACGGACAGGGAGTCAAGAGACCCAGTACTTC.

This chain connects TRBV18 to TRBJ2-7; D is unresolved. Trimming took 6 bases from V and 7 from J, leaving 10 bases between them. CDR1 is KGHSH and CDR2 is LQKENI in the germline V gene. CDR3 length equals 11 residues. CDR3 in DNA: TGTGCCAGCTCTCCAGGTGAGGAGCAGTACTTC. This gives the protein CASSPGEEQYF.

The V gene is TRBV4-3, the J gene TRBJ2-3; 12 bases align to TRBD2. Unmatched junction bases numbered 1, after V lost 2 bases and J lost 1 base. The CDR3 runs 16 residues. From germline, CDR1 is LGHNA and CDR2 YSLEER. CDR3 sequence (DNA): TGCGCCAGCAGCCAAAGACTAGCGGGGGGCACAGATACGCAGTATTTT. Amino acid sequence: CASSQRLAGGTDTQYF.

This clone appeared a few times. The V gene is TRBV4-1, the J gene TRBJ2-7; 8 nucleotides match TRBD2. The CDR3 has 17 residues. Germline loops: CDR1 MGHRA, CDR2 YSYEKL. J gave up 3 bases and V 0 bases, and 10 bases lay outside the gene matches. The CDR3 nucleotides are TGCGCCAGCAGCCAAGATAGGCTAGCGGGTTCTAACTACGAGCAGTACTTC. It yields the protein CASSQDRLAGSNYEQYF.

This clone was observed a handful of times. The chain has TRBV15 and TRBJ1-4, with 9 bases matching TRBD1. The germline V gene encodes CDR1 LNHNV and CDR2 YYDKDF (reference sequence). Unmatched junction bases numbered 7, after V lost 3 bases and J lost 8 bases. This CDR3 region has 15 residues. CDR3 sequence reads: CATSSGDRDFEKLFF. CDR3 DNA sequence: TGTGCCACCAGCAGTGGGGACAGGGATTTCGAAAAACTGTTTTTT.

This clone has only a few counts. V usage is TRBV28 and J usage is TRBJ2-6; weak D call: TRBD1 (6 bases). The CDR3 sequence is 14 residues long. Germline CDR1 and CDR2: MDHEN and SYDVKM. V gave up 4 bases and J gave up 4 bases, with 8 bases separating them. The DNA of the CDR3 is TGTGCCAGCAGTTCAGGGGTCGGGGCCAACGTCCTGACTTTC. The encoded protein is CASSSGVGANVLTF.

The rearrangement links TRBV10-3 to TRBJ2-4, with D possibly matching TRBD2 (6 bases). This CDR3 is 14 amino acids long. V was shortened by 2 bases and J by 6 bases, with 11 bases between the two germline ends. CDR1 is ENHRY, CDR2 SYGVKD, per germline. CDR3 coding DNA: TGTGCCATCAGTGAGGGAGGGTCAAGAAACATTCAGTACTTC. Its protein product is CAISEGGSRNIQYF.

This clone was detected only a few times. The V gene is TRBV5-1, the J gene TRBJ2-3; 8 nucleotides agree with TRBD2. With V trimmed by 3 bases and J by 4 bases, 10 bases remained unmatched. CDR1 is SGHRS, CDR2 YFSETQ, per germline. The CDR3 consists of 16 residues. The CDR3 DNA is TGCGCCAGCAGCTCAAGCGGGAGCCCCTGGGCAGATACGCAGTATTTT. Its protein product is CASSSSGSPWADTQYF.

This clone was observed a handful of times. This chain links TRBV29-1 with TRBJ1-2, with D uncertain. The ends were cut back, 7 bases at V and 2 bases at J, with 11 bases in the middle. CDR3 length equals 12 residues. CDR1 and CDR2 (germline): SQVTM, ANQGSEA. The CDR3 DNA follows: TGCAGCGCAGCCACGGGGAACTATGGCTACACCTTC. Protein product: CSAATGNYGYTF.